This T cell receptor beta chain was profiled in a study of cytomegalovirus exposure and HLA in healthy donors. General study results and limits: Information on immune exposure was restricted to one variable (CMV serostatus). In vitro, three CMV-associated chains proved specific for CMV antigens.

With respect to this clone: Its antigen remains unidentified.

CDR1 is LNHDA, CDR2 SQIVND, per germline (reference sequence). This CDR3 is built from 13 residues. Losses at the gene ends were 6 bases for V and 5 bases for J; bases not matched to a gene: 6. This PCR relied on a set of 60 Vbeta primers and 13 Jbeta primers. Profiled with immunoSEQ multiplex PCR; TCRdb holds only in-frame clones, not every one. The sample gives 65,000 or so clones, 62% of which show up once; about 3% is in the top ten. Sequencing was carried out using PBMCs. The chain is built from TRBV19 and TRBJ2-7, with 8 bases matching TRBD1. The TCR sequence derives from a young man in good health and CMV-seronegative. CDR3 sequence: CASSLQGAHEQYF. In nucleotides, the CDR3 is TGTGCCAGTAGCCTCCAGGGGGCTCACGAGCAGTACTTC.